A single sample gave rise to the 13 T cell receptor beta chains below, sequenced in a study of radiation and T cells in renal cell carcinoma (TCRdb year 2020). The library was made by the immunoSEQ multiplex PCR assay. TCRdb re-hosts the immuneACCESS table, in-frame sequences only. Its copies lack some clones; in the studies checked, an unresolved V gene accounts for under half of them, and the cause for the rest is not known. Here the sample has around 18,000 clones; more than 55% occur a single time. Of the sample, about 9.7% falls within the top ten clones. The time point label here, explained by the study, means: tumor resected at nephrectomy. According to the study, the label for this sample's treatment or condition signals: treatment-naive control, cytoreductive nephrectomy. The sample here was tumor tissue, taken from a patient whose treatment was nephrectomy without radiotherapy. The receptors derive from a middle-aged man with renal cell carcinoma.

J is TRBJ2-7 and V is TRBV27; TRBD1 matches at 8 bases. Per germline, CDR1 MNHEY and CDR2 SMNVEV (reference sequence). The CDR3 contains 14 residues. V was pared by 6 bases and J by 3 bases, with 7 bases of the junction left unmatched. The CDR3 loop reads CASSLRDRIYEQYF. CDR3 DNA: TGTGCCAGCAGCCTCCGGGACAGGATCTACGAGCAGTACTTC.

This chain joins TRBV29-1 and TRBJ2-3, with TRBD1 identical over 7 bases. The CDR3 contains 15 residues. Trimming removed 2 bases from V and 4 bases from J; junction bases left unmatched: 9. Per the germline V gene, CDR1 is SQVTM and CDR2 is ANQGSEA. CDR3 in DNA: TGCAGCGTTGAAAAGGATGACAGGGATTCAGATACGCAGTATTTT. Protein product: CSVEKDDRDSDTQYF.

This sequence joins TRBV5-6 and TRBJ1-2, with 7 bases identical to TRBD1. The CDR3 is 15 amino acids. J lost 4 bases, V lost 4 bases, and 10 bases had no gene match. Germline-derived CDR1 and CDR2 are SGHDT and YYEEEE. Here the CDR3 reads CASSLSGQDLYGYTF. CDR3 bases: TGTGCCAGCAGCCTAAGCGGACAGGACCTCTATGGCTACACCTTC.

The gene calls are TRBV7-1 and TRBJ2-3; D gene uncertain. TRBV7-1 is designated an ORF whose function remains uncertain. With 5 bases removed from V and 4 bases from J, the gap between germline ends came to 7 bases. The CDR3 is made up of 12 amino acids. The CDR3 loop is CASSLKSDTQYF. Here the CDR3 DNA reads TGTGCCAGCAGCCTCAAGTCAGATACGCAGTATTTT.

This chain connects TRBV7-2 to TRBJ2-2, with D hard to call. Germline CDR1 SGHTA, CDR2 FQGNSA. Between the trimmed V and J ends, which lost 5 bases and 3 bases, there was a span of 10 bases. The CDR3 has 14 residues. The CDR3 spells CASSPFRYTGELFF. The CDR3, as DNA: TGTGCCAGCAGCCCTTTTCGGTACACCGGGGAGCTGTTTTTT.

The chain carries TRBV2 and TRBJ1-1; the match to TRBD1 covers 8 bases. The ends lost 6 bases at V and 1 base at J; junction bases unmatched: 7. This CDR3 contains 15 residues. The germline gives CDR1 SNHLY, CDR2 FYNNEI. In nucleotides, the CDR3 is TGTGCCAGCAGACCTAGACAGGGGCCGAACACTGAAGCTTTCTTT. Translating gives CASRPRQGPNTEAFF.

The V gene is TRBV18, the J gene TRBJ2-1; the match to TRBD1 covers 7 bases. Germline trimming cut 5 bases from V and 4 bases from J; bases unmatched to any gene: 17. This CDR3 has 18 residues. Germline values: CDR1 KGHSH, CDR2 LQKENI. The CDR3 protein is CASSSQAIGTVAYNEQFF. The CDR3 region has the DNA TGTGCCAGCTCATCTCAAGCGATAGGGACAGTAGCTTACAATGAGCAGTTCTTC.

This chain uses TRBV2 with TRBJ2-2; a possible D gene is TRBD2 (5 bases). The germline gives CDR1 SNHLY, CDR2 FYNNEI. CDR3 size: 15 residues. The germline V and J ends were trimmed by 6 bases and 2 bases, with 13 bases remaining between them. The CDR3 DNA reads TGTGCCAGCAGGCGGGTACTAGTTAACACCGGGGAGCTGTTTTTT. Protein sequence: CASRRVLVNTGELFF.

The CDR3 coding sequence is TGTGCCAGCAGCATGACTAGCGGGGGAACTTACGAGCAGTACTTC. This sequence encodes CASSMTSGGTYEQYF. The chain recombines TRBV7-2 with TRBJ2-7; 12 bases line up with TRBD2. Trimming removed 5 bases from V and 4 bases from J; junction bases left unmatched: 6. The CDR3 has 15 amino acids. CDR1 and CDR2 from the germline V gene are SGHTA and FQGNSA.

The chain links TRBV14 to TRBJ1-1, with TRBD1 matching 7 bases. This CDR3 is 13 amino acids long. V trimming: 8 bases; J trimming: 0 bases; junction bases outside the gene matches: 3. Germline CDR1 SGHDN, CDR2 FVKESK. The CDR3 reads CASFDRVNTEAFF. In DNA form, the CDR3 reads TGTGCCAGCTTTGACAGGGTGAACACTGAAGCTTTCTTT.

This sequence joins TRBV5-1 and TRBJ2-1, with 12 bases lining up with TRBD2. Trimming at V came to 4 bases and at J to 3 bases, leaving 5 bases not matched to a gene. The CDR3 covers 16 residues. Germline CDR1 reads SGHRS; CDR2 reads YFSETQ. The CDR3 DNA follows: TGCGCCAGCAGCGCCCTAGCGGGGGGGTACTACAATGAGCAGTTCTTC. It is translated as CASSALAGGYYNEQFF.

This chain joins TRBV18 and TRBJ2-3; perhaps TRBD2 as D (7 bases). V was cut by 4 bases and J by 5 bases, with 10 bases left in between. Germline V gene sequence: CDR1 KGHSH, CDR2 LQKENI. The CDR3 extends over 13 amino acids. Here the CDR3 DNA reads TGTGCCAGCTCACGGGGGGGCGAAGATACGCAGTATTTT. Translating gives CASSRGGEDTQYF.

This clone appeared a few times. The chain employs TRBV11-2 and TRBJ2-7; no clear D gene. The ends were cut back, 7 bases at V and 4 bases at J, with 8 bases in the middle. Germline V CDR1 and CDR2: SGHAT, FQNNGV. The CDR3 has 11 residues. CDR3 sequence (DNA): TGTGCCAGCACTAGTGTTTACGAGCAGTACTTC. Residues: CASTSVYEQYF.